The 15 T cell receptor beta chains reported below all come from one sample, sequenced in a study of regulatory T cells in long-lasting Graves disease. According to the study, TCR beta libraries were built with iRepertoire HTBI primers and CDR3-region Arm-PCR. TCRdb re-called the multiplex PCR reads with MiXCR, one entry per CDR3 protein. The table has fewer than 450,000 distinct CDR3 sequences, about a quarter seen once. Documented time point: persistent/refractory GD, antithyroid drugs over 5 years with positive TRAb. Generation of the TCR library employed RNA extracted from PBMCs. The material was peripheral blood mononuclear cells (PBMCs), obtained when the disease was refractory, from a patient treated with antithyroid drugs. The receptor source for this set is a female donor with Graves disease.

This clonotype has more than one count but fewer than ten. The chain uses TRBV2 and TRBJ2-3, with 10 bases fitting TRBD2. Germline assignment: CDR1 SNHLY and CDR2 FYNNEI. The trim removed 6 bases at V and 0 bases at J, leaving 6 bases unmatched. CDR3 length: 16 residues. DNA for the CDR3: TGTGCCAGCAGATCGACTAGCGGGTCTAGCACAGATACGCAGTATTTT. Encoded protein: CASRSTSGSSTDTQYF. The complete variable domain, with remaining parts taken from reference TRBV2 and TRBJ2-3, reads EPEVTQTPSHQVTQMGQEVILRCVPISNHLYFYWYRQILGQKVEFLVSFYNNEISEKSEIFDDQFSVERPDGSNFTLKIRSTKLEDSAMYFCASRSTSGSSTDTQYFGPGTRLTVL.

Only a few counts were recorded for this clonotype. The CDR3 nucleotides read TGTGCCAGCTCAACCGGGACAGGGGGCCTTGGGCCCCAGCATTTT. Protein sequence: CASSTGTGGLGPQHF. This sequence joins TRBV18 and TRBJ1-5, with 12 bases that match TRBD1. The CDR3 sequence is 15 residues long. The germline V gene has CDR1 KGHSH and CDR2 LQKENI. V gave up 5 bases and J gave up 9 bases; unmatched junction bases: 8.

This chain joins TRBV20-1 and TRBJ2-7; 8 bases match TRBD2. With V trimmed by 6 bases and J by 6 bases, 4 bases remained unmatched. Germline CDR1 DFQATT, CDR2 SNEGSKA (reference sequence). This CDR3 has 11 residues. The CDR3 sequence: CSAGGDVEQYF. The CDR3 nucleotides are TGCAGTGCCGGGGGGGACGTCGAGCAGTACTTC.

This clonotype showed up many times. The V call is TRBV15, the J call TRBJ1-1; D gene unclear. Germline V gives CDR1 LNHNV, CDR2 YYDKDF (reference sequence). Trimming took 1 base from V and 0 from J, leaving 3 bases between them. CDR3 length: 13 amino acids. The CDR3 DNA sequence: TGTGCCACCAGCAGAGTAGTGAACACTGAAGCTTTCTTT. It yields the protein CATSRVVNTEAFF.

The genes are TRBV11-2 and TRBJ2-5; TRBD1 might be the D (5 bases). From germline, CDR1 is SGHAT and CDR2 FQNNGV. Deletions cut 7 bases from V and 1 base from J, with 13 bases between. The CDR3 loop spans 14 amino acids. CDR3 DNA sequence: TGTGCCAGCACCCTAGACAGAATCCAAGAGACCCAGTACTTC. Its translation is CASTLDRIQETQYF.

This clonotype appeared a few times. The chain recombines TRBV19 with TRBJ2-5; TRBD1 matches 8 bases. Germline CDR1 LNHDA, CDR2 SQIVND (reference sequence). The CDR3 covers 15 residues. V lost 5 bases and J lost 4; bases outside the gene matches: 9. The CDR3: CASSPRQGQTETQYF. The CDR3 DNA is TGTGCCAGTAGTCCCCGACAGGGGCAGACAGAGACCCAGTACTTC.

This clonotype was observed a few times. The chain recombines TRBV9 with TRBJ2-2; 10 bases agree with TRBD2. Looked up from germline, CDR1 is SGDLS and CDR2 is YYNGEE. The CDR3 consists of 19 residues. Trimming removed 0 bases from V and 4 bases from J; junction bases left unmatched: 12. The CDR3 region is CASSVESSTSGRITGELFF. CDR3 nucleotides: TGTGCCAGCAGCGTAGAGTCTTCGACTAGCGGGCGCATCACCGGGGAGCTGTTTTTT.

The chain employs TRBV6-1 and TRBJ1-3; D gene ambiguous. The germline V gene has CDR1 MNHNS and CDR2 SASEGT. This CDR3 region has 16 residues. V was clipped by 5 bases and J by 0 bases, with 14 bases between them. In nucleotides, the CDR3 is TGTGCCAGCAGTAGCCAGACGGGTTACTCTGGAAACACCATATATTTT. Translating it yields CASSSQTGYSGNTIYF.

This clonotype was counted many times. The chain links TRBV11-1 to TRBJ2-7; 15 bases line up with TRBD2. With 6 bases clipped from V and 2 bases from J, the junction kept 14 bases outside the gene matches. The germline V gene has CDR1 SGHAT and CDR2 FQDESV (reference sequence). This CDR3 contains 19 residues. This CDR3 reads CASSPHRAGLAGGTYEQYF. CDR3 nucleotide sequence: TGTGCCAGCAGTCCACACCGAGCGGGACTAGCGGGAGGAACCTACGAGCAGTACTTC.

This clonotype has ten or more counts. The chain links TRBV6-2 or TRBV6-3 to TRBJ2-5, with TRBD1 identical over 9 bases. Germline V gene sequence: CDR1 MNHEY, CDR2 SVGEGT. The CDR3 is 15 amino acids. With 2 bases clipped from V and 0 bases from J, the junction kept 1 base outside the gene matches. CDR3 sequence: CASSYGTGNQETQYF. CDR3 nucleotide sequence: TGTGCCAGCAGTTACGGGACAGGGAACCAAGAGACCCAGTACTTC.

The chain is built from TRBV18 and TRBJ2-1, with D uncertain. The germline CDR1 and CDR2 sequences are KGHSH and LQKENI. V shed 2 bases and J shed 7 bases, with 9 bases lying between them. CDR3 length: 13 amino acids. CDR3 in DNA: TGTGCCAGCTCACCAGGCGCCCGGAATGAGCAGTTCTTC. As protein: CASSPGARNEQFF.

This rearrangement joins TRBV5-1 to TRBJ2-4; TRBD1 might be the D (6 bases). V was pared by 0 bases and J by 9 bases, with 13 bases between. CDR3 size: 14 residues. From germline, CDR1 is SGHRS and CDR2 YFSETQ. The CDR3 region has the DNA TGCGCCAGCAGCTTGGAGGGGGTCGTGGGCATTCAGTACTTC. It encodes CASSLEGVVGIQYF.

There are a few counts of this clonotype. The rearrangement joins TRBV2 to TRBJ2-1; D may match TRBD1 or TRBD2 (5 bases each). Per germline, CDR1 SNHLY and CDR2 FYNNEI. CDR3 length: 14 amino acids. V lost 8 bases and J lost 4, with 15 bases in between. The CDR3 sequence is CASSGTRSYNEQFF. In DNA form, the CDR3 reads TGTGCCAGCTCCGGGACCCGGTCTTACAATGAGCAGTTCTTC.

This clonotype has only a few counts. V usage is TRBV27 and J usage is TRBJ2-1; TRBD1 is a possible D gene (6 bases). Trimming removed 4 bases at V and 10 bases at J, with 23 bases between. CDR1 is MNHEY and CDR2 is SMNVEV in the germline V gene (reference sequence). The CDR3 consists of 16 residues. The CDR3 DNA sequence: TGTGCCAGCAGTTCCCATAGACAGGAGAAAACAGGGGAGCAGTTCTTC. This sequence encodes CASSSHRQEKTGEQFF.

This clonotype occurred a few times. The genes are TRBV30 and TRBJ2-7; the D gene is possibly TRBD1 (5 bases). The CDR3 totals 12 residues. Germline-derived CDR1 and CDR2 are GTSNPN and SVGIG (reference sequence). The V gene lost 3 bases and the J gene lost 6 bases, with 12 bases spanning the gap. DNA of the CDR3: TGTGCCTGGAGCTCAGGGAAGGGCGAGCAGTACTTC. This encodes CAWSSGKGEQYF.